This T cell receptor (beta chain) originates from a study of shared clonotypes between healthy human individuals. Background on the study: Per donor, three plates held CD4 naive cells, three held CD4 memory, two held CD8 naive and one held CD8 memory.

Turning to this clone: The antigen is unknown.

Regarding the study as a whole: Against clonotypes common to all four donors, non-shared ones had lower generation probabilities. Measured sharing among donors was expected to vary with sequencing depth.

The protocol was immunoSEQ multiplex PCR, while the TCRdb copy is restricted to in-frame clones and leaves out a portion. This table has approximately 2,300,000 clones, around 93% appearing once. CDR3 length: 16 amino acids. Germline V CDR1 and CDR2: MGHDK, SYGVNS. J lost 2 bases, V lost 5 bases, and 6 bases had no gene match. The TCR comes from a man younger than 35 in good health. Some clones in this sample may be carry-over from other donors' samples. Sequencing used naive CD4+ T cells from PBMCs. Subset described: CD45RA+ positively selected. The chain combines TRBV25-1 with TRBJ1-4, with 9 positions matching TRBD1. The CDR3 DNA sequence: TGTGCCAGCAGTAGGTTGGACAGGGGTACTAATGAAAAACTGTTTTTT. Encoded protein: CASSRLDRGTNEKLFF.